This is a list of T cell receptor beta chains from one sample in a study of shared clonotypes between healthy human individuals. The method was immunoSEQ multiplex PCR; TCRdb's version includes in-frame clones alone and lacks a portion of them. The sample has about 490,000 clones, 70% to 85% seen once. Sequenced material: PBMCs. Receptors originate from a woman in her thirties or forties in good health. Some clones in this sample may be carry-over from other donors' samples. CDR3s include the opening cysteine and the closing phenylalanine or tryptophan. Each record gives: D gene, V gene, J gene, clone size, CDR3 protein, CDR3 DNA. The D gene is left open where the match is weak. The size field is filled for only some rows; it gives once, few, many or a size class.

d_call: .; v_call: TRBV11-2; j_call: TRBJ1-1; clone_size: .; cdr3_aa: CASSRRGGYTEAFF; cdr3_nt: TGTGCCAGCAGCCGCCGGGGGGGGTACACTGAAGCTTTCTTT
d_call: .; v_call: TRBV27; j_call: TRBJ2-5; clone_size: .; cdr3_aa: CASSQRRGETQYF; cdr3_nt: TGTGCCAGCAGTCAGCGGAGGGGGGAGACCCAGTACTTC
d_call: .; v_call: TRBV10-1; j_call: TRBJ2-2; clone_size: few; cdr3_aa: CASSDLKNTGELFF; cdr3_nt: TGCGCCAGCAGTGACCTCAAGAACACCGGGGAGCTGTTTTTT
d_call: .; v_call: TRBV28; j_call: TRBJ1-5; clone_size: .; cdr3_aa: CASSLISTYSNQPQHF; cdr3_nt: TGTGCCAGCAGTTTAATTTCCACCTATAGCAATCAGCCCCAGCATTTT
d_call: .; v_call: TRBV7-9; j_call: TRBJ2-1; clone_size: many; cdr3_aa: CASSAPNWDNEQFF; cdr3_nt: TGTGCCAGCAGCGCCCCCAATTGGGACAATGAGCAGTTCTTC
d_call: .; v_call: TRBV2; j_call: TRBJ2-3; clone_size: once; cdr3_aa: CASSRTGLQGDTQYF; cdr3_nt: TGTGCCAGCAGCAGGACGGGGTTGCAGGGGGATACGCAGTATTTT
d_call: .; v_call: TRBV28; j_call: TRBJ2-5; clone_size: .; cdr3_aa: CASSRGETQYF; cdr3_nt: TGTGCCAGCAGCCGCGGCGAGACCCAGTACTTC
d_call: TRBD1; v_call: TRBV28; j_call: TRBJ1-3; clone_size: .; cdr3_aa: CASSLGTGAASGNTIYF; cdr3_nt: TGTGCCAGCAGTCTAGGGACAGGGGCCGCCAGTGGAAACACCATATATTTT
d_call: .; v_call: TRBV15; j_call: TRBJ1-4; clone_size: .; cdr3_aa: CATSRGGVTNEKLFF; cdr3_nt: TGTGCCACCAGCAGAGGTGGGGTAACTAATGAAAAACTGTTTTTT
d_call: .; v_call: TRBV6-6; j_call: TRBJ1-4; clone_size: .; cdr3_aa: CASSYSQGANEKLFF; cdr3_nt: TGTGCCAGCAGTTACTCGCAGGGAGCTAATGAAAAACTGTTTTTT
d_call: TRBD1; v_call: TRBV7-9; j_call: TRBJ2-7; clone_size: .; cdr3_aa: CASSSRQGALYEQYF; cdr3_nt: TGTGCCAGCAGCTCCCGGCAGGGGGCCCTCTACGAGCAGTACTTC
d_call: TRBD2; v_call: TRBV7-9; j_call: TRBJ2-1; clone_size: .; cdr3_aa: CASSPPANLAGGVQFF; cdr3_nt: TGTGCCAGCAGCCCTCCAGCTAATCTAGCGGGAGGTGTGCAGTTCTTC
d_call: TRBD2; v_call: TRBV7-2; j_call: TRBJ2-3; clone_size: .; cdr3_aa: CASSLYSGSVFGDTQYF; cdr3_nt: TGTGCCAGCAGCTTATATAGCGGGAGTGTGTTTGGAGATACGCAGTATTTT
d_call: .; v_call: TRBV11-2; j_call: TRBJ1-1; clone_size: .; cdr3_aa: CASSLSNTEAFF; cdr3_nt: TGTGCCAGCAGCTTATCGAACACTGAAGCTTTCTTT
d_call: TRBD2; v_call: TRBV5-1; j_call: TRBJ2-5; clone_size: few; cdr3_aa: CASRTSGRAFETQYF; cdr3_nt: TGCGCCAGCAGGACTAGCGGGAGGGCCTTTGAGACCCAGTACTTC
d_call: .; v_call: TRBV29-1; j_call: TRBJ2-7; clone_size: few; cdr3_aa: CSVEDRGVGLSF; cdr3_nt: TGCAGCGTTGAAGATAGGGGTGTCGGACTTTCCTTC
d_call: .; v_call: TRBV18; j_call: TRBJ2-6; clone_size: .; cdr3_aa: CASSPPGSWANVLTF; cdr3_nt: TGTGCCAGCTCACCACCAGGGAGCTGGGCCAACGTCCTGACTTTC
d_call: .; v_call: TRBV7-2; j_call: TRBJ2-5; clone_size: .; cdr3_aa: CASSLTAGHQETQYF; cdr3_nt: TGTGCCAGCAGCTTAACGGCAGGGCACCAAGAGACCCAGTACTTC
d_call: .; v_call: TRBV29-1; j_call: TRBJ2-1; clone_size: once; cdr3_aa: CSAEGLTNEQFF; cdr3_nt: TGCAGCGCGGAGGGACTGACTAATGAGCAGTTCTTC
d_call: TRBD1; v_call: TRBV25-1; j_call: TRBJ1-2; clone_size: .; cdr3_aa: CASSESGQGDYGYTF; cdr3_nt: TGTGCCAGCAGTGAATCGGGACAGGGGGACTATGGCTACACCTTC
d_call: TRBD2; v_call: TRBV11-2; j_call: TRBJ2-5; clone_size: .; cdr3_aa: CASRSPGLAEETQYF; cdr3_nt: TGTGCCAGCAGATCACCGGGACTAGCAGAAGAGACCCAGTACTTC
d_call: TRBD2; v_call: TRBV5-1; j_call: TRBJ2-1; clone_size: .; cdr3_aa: CASSLDSGRTNNEQFF; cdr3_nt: TGCGCCAGCAGCTTGGATAGCGGGAGGACAAACAATGAGCAGTTCTTC
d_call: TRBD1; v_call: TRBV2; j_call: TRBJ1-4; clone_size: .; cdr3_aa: CASLVGGQGAFGAEKLFF; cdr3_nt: TGTGCCAGCCTCGTCGGTGGGCAGGGGGCTTTTGGTGCGGAAAAACTGTTTTTT
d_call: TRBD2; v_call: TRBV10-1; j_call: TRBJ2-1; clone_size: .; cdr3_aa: CASSAAGGLGEQFF; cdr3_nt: TGCGCCAGCAGTGCAGCGGGAGGTCTGGGGGAGCAGTTCTTC
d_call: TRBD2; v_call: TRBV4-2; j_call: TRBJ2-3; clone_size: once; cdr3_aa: CASSQAGPGRGTDTQYF; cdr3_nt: TGTGCCAGCAGCCAAGCCGGTCCGGGGAGGGGAACAGATACGCAGTATTTT
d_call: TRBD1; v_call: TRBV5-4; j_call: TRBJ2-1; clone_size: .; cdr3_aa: CASSSGTGAYNEQFF; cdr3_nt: TGTGCCAGCAGCTCCGGGACAGGGGCCTACAATGAGCAGTTCTTC
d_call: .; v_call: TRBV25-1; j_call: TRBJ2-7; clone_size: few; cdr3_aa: CASSDRSGGETYEQYF; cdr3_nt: TGTGCCAGCAGTGATCGGTCAGGGGGGGAGACCTACGAGCAGTACTTC
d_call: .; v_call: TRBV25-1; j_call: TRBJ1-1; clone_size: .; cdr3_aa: CASSEYFFGVDTEAFF; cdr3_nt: TGTGCCAGCAGTGAATATTTCTTTGGGGTAGACACTGAAGCTTTCTTT
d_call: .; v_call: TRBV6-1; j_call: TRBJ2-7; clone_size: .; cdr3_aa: CASSDSNPSYEQYF; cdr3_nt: TGTGCCAGCAGTGATTCCAACCCCTCCTACGAGCAGTACTTC
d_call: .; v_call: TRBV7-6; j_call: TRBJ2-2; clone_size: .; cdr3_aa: CASSLPDRPNTGELFF; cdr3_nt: TGTGCCAGCAGCTTACCCGACAGACCGAACACCGGGGAGCTGTTTTTT
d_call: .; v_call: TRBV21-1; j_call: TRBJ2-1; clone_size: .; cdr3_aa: CASSAIGGLNEQFF; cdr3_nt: TGTGCCAGCAGCGCGATTGGAGGTTTGAATGAGCAGTTCTTC
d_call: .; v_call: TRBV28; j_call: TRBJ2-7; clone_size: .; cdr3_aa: CASSLGLGGRRTYEQYF; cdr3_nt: TGTGCCAGCAGTTTGGGGTTAGGAGGCAGGAGGACCTACGAGCAGTACTTC
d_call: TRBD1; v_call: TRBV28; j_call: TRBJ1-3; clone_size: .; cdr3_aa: CASSSTGTGEGNTIYF; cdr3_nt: TGTGCCAGCAGTTCCACCGGGACAGGGGAAGGAAACACCATATATTTT
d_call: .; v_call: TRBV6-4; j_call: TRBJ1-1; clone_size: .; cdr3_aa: CASSDSGQTSEAFF; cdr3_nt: TGTGCCAGCAGTGACTCAGGTCAGACGTCTGAAGCTTTCTTT
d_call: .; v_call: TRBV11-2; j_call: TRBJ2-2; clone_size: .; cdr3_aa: CASSLDPKVPNTGELFF; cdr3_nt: TGTGCCAGCAGCTTAGACCCCAAGGTCCCCAACACCGGGGAGCTGTTTTTT
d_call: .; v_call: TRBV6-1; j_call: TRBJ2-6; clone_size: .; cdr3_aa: CASSGTWLSGANVLTF; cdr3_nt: TGTGCCAGCAGTGGAACTTGGCTTTCTGGGGCCAACGTCCTGACTTTC
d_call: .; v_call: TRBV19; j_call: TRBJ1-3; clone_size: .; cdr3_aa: CASSNSAGEGNTIYF; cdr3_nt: TGTGCCAGTAGTAACTCGGCAGGGGAAGGAAACACCATATATTTT
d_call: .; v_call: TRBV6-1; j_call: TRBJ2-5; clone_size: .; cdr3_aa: CASINWGRGETQYF; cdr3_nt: TGTGCCAGCATTAATTGGGGACGGGGAGAGACCCAGTACTTC
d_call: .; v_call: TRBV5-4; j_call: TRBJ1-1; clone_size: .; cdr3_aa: CASTTTPPPGEAFF; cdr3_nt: TGTGCCAGCACCACGACCCCGCCTCCCGGTGAAGCTTTCTTT
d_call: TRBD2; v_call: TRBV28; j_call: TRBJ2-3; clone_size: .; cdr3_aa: CASRPGLGGYTQYF; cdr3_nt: TGTGCCAGCCGACCGGGACTAGGAGGATATACGCAGTATTTT
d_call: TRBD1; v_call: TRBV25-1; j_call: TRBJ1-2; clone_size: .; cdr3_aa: CASSEVGGAYGYTF; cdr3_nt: TGTGCCAGCAGTGAAGTAGGGGGCGCTTATGGCTACACCTTC
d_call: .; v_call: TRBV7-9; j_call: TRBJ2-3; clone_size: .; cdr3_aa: CASSHNQPTDTQYF; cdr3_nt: TGTGCCAGCAGCCATAATCAACCCACAGATACGCAGTATTTT
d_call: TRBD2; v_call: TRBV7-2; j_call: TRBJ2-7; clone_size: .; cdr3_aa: CASSLDPWWSGGSEQYF; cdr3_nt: TGTGCCAGCAGCTTAGACCCGTGGTGGAGCGGGGGTAGCGAGCAGTACTTC
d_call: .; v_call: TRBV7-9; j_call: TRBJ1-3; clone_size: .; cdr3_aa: CASSLTGYGNTIYF; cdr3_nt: TGTGCCAGCAGCTTAACAGGGTATGGAAACACCATATATTTT
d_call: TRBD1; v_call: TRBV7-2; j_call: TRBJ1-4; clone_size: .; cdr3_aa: CASSPRTGDEKLFF; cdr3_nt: TGTGCCAGCAGCCCACGGACAGGGGACGAAAAACTGTTTTTT
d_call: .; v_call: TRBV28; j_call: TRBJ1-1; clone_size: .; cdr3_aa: CASSFRPRDTAFF; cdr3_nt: TGTGCCAGCAGTTTTAGACCCCGGGACACAGCTTTCTTT
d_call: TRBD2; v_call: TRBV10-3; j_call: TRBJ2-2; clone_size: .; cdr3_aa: CAISGPGTSGPGELFF; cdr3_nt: TGTGCCATCAGTGGCCCTGGGACTAGTGGCCCCGGGGAGCTGTTTTTT
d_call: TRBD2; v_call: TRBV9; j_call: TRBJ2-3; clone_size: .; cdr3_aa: CASSSLGLAPDTQYF; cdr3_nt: TGTGCCAGCAGCTCCCTAGGACTAGCTCCAGATACGCAGTATTTT
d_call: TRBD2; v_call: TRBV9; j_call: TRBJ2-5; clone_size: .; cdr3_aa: CASSGLAGGRETQYF; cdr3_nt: TGTGCCAGCAGCGGACTAGCGGGAGGGAGGGAGACCCAGTACTTC
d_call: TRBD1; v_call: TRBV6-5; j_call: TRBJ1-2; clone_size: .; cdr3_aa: CASSYWDRGYTF; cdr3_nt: TGTGCCAGCAGTTACTGGGACAGAGGCTACACCTTC
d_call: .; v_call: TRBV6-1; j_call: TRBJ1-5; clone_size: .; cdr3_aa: CASSAGQGGQPQHF; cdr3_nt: TGTGCCAGCAGTGCGGGCCAGGGAGGCCAGCCCCAGCATTTT
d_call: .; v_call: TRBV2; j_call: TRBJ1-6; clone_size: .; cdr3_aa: CASSASRATGDNSPLHF; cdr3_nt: TGTGCCAGCAGTGCCAGTCGGGCAACAGGAGATAATTCACCCCTCCACTTT